The entry that follows covers one T cell receptor (beta chain) sequence. TCRdb's copy holds only in-frame clones and misses some; the assay was immunoSEQ multiplex PCR. Of about 2 million clones listed, less than 95% are singletons. The V gene lost 3 bases and the J gene lost 8 bases, with 5 bases spanning the gap. The CDR3 is 11 residues long. The V gene's germline CDR1 is SGHAT and CDR2 FQNNGV. The sample belongs to a study of shared clonotypes between healthy human individuals. Turning to the study itself: The study used three CD4 naive, three CD4 memory, two CD8 naive and one CD8 memory plate per donor.

The naive CD8 subset, CD45RO-negative cells positively selected for CCR7, excluded terminally differentiated effector memory CD45RA+ cells. This sequence was found in a young man in good health. The sequencing input was naive CD8+ T cells sorted from blood. The chain employs TRBV11-2 and TRBJ2-4; D is unresolved. The CDR3 sequence: CASSLGDIQYF. In DNA form, the CDR3 reads TGTGCCAGCAGCTTGGGTGACATTCAGTACTTC.